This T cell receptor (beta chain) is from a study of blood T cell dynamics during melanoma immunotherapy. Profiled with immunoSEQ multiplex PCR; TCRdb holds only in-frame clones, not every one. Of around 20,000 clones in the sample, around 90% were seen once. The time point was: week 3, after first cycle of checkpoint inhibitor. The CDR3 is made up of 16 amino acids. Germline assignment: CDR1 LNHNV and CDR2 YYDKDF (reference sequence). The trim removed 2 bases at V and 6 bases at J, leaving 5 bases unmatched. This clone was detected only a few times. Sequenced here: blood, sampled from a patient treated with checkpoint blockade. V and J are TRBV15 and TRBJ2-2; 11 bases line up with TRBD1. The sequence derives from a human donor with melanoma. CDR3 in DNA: TGTGCCACCAGCAGACGGGACAGGGGGTTCTCCGGGGAGCTGTTTTTT. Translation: CATSRRDRGFSGELFF.